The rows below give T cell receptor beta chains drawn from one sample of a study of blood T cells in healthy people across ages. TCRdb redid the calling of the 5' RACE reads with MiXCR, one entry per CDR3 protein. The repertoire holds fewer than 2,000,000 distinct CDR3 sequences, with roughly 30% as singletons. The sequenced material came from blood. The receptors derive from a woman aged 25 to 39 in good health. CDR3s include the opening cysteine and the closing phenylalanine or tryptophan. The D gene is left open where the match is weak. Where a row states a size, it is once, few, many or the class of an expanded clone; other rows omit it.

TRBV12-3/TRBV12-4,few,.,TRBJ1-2,CASRPTGSDGYTF,TGTGCCAGCAGACCAACAGGGTCGGATGGCTACACCTTC
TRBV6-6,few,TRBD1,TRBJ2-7,CASSYSGDRTYEQYF,TGTGCCAGCAGTTACTCGGGGGACAGAACCTACGAGCAGTACTTC
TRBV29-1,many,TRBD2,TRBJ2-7,CSVGLAGLSYEQYF,TGCAGCGTTGGTCTAGCGGGGCTCTCCTACGAGCAGTACTTC
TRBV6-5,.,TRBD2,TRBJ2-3,CASRSGGLDTQYF,TGTGCCAGCCGTTCGGGAGGGCTAGATACGCAGTATTTT
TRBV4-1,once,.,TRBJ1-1,CASSQDLIVTEAFF,TGCGCCAGCAGCCAAGATCTAATAGTCACTGAAGCTTTCTTT
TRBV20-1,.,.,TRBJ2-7,CSARDTTGAVYEQYF,TGCAGTGCTAGAGACACGACTGGGGCTGTATACGAGCAGTACTTC
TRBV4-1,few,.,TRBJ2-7,CASSQEVNILSSYEQYF,TGCGCCAGCAGCCAAGAAGTGAACATCCTAAGCTCCTACGAGCAGTACTTC
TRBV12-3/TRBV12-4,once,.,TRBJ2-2,CASSLDGATGELFF,TGTGCCAGCAGTTTGGACGGAGCCACCGGGGAGCTGTTTTTT
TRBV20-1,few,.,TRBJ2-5,CSARPLDFQETQYF,TGCAGTGCTCGCCCCCTGGACTTCCAAGAGACCCAGTACTTC
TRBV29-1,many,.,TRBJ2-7,CSVELNTYEQYF,TGCAGCGTTGAGCTAAATACCTACGAGCAGTACTTC
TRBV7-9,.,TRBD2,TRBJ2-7,CASSHRLAGVGEQYF,TGTGCCAGCAGCCACCGACTAGCGGGAGTCGGCGAGCAGTACTTC
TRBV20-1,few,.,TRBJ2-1,CSASGREAGSYNEQFF,TGCAGTGCTAGTGGTCGAGAAGCGGGCAGCTACAATGAGCAGTTCTTC
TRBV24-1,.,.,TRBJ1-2,CATSILLGYTF,TGTGCCACCAGTATCCTTCTCGGCTACACCTTC
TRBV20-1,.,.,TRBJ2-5,CSALTRQGQETQYF,TGCAGTGCTCTTACCAGGCAGGGACAAGAGACCCAGTACTTC
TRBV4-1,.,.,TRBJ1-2,CASSQDSPGRNGYTF,TGCGCCAGCAGCCAAGATTCTCCGGGCAGGAATGGCTACACCTTC
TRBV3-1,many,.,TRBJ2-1,CASSQGGHEQFF,TGCGCCAGCAGCCAAGGGGGTCATGAGCAGTTCTTC
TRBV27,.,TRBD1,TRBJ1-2,CASSRNPSHDRGIGYTF,TGTGCCAGCAGTCGAAACCCATCCCATGACAGGGGCATTGGCTACACCTTC
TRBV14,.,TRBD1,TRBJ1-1,CASSLRGLNTGAFF,TGTGCCAGCAGCCTCAGGGGGTTGAACACTGGAGCTTTCTTT
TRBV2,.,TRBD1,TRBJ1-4,CASRIQGETEKLFF,TGTGCCAGCAGAATCCAGGGGGAGACTGAAAAACTGTTTTTT
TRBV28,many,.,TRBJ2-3,CASTGGTDTQYF,TGTGCCAGCACAGGGGGCACAGATACGCAGTATTTT
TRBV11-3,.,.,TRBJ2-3,CASSPWADADTQYF,TGTGCCAGCAGCCCCTGGGCAGACGCAGATACGCAGTATTTT
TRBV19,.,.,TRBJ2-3,CASSMVLRDTQYF,TGTGCCAGTAGTATGGTCTTAAGAGATACGCAGTATTTT
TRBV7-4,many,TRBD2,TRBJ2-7,CASSLHAGGPDEQYF,TGTGCCAGCAGCTTACACGCGGGAGGGCCGGACGAGCAGTACTTC
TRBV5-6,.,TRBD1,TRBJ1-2,CASSEPGGYYGYTF,TGTGCCAGCAGCGAGCCAGGGGGGTACTATGGCTACACCTTC
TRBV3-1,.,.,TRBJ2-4,CASSQGELAKNIQYF,TGTGCCAGCAGCCAAGGGGAACTAGCCAAAAACATTCAGTACTTC
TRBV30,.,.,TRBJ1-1,CAWSKTTYTEAFF,TGTGCCTGGAGTAAAACCACCTACACTGAAGCTTTCTTT
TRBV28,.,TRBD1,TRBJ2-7,CASSDTGVKDYEQYF,TGTGCCAGCAGTGATACAGGGGTTAAGGACTACGAGCAGTACTTC
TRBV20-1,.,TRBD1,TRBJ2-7,CSARGPGQSSYEQYF,TGCAGTGCTAGAGGACCGGGACAGAGCTCCTACGAGCAGTACTTC
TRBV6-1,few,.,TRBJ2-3,CASSLGPRGAGTDTQYF,TGTGCCAGCAGTCTGGGACCTCGAGGAGCGGGCACAGATACGCAGTATTTT
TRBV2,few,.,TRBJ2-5,CASKVTEETQYF,TGTGCCAGCAAGGTAACAGAAGAGACCCAGTACTTC
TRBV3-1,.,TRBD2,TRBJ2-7,CASSQVRAGVYEQYF,TGTGCCAGCAGCCAAGTACGAGCGGGAGTCTACGAGCAGTACTTC
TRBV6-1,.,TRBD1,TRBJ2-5,CASRGQGTETQYF,TGTGCCAGCAGGGGACAGGGCACAGAGACCCAGTACTTC
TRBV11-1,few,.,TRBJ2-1,CASSQTRTNPKRFF,TGTGCCAGCAGCCAGACCAGGACCAACCCAAAGAGGTTCTTC
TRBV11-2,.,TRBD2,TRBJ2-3,CASTRDYRTLRTDTQYF,TGTGCCAGCACCCGGGACTACCGTACTTTACGCACAGATACGCAGTATTTT
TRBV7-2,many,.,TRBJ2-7,CASSPRQGPGRGYEQYF,TGTGCCAGCAGCCCGCGACAGGGCCCCGGGCGGGGCTACGAGCAGTACTTC
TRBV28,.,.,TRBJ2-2,CASTRGDLNTGELFF,TGTGCCAGTACCCGCGGAGACCTGAACACCGGGGAGCTGTTTTTT
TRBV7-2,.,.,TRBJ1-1,CASSLHGPRTGAFF,TGTGCCAGCAGCTTGCACGGTCCCCGGACTGGAGCTTTCTTT
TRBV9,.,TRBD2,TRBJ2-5,CASSLGPGASGWGETQYF,TGTGCCAGCAGCCTAGGGCCAGGGGCTAGCGGGTGGGGAGAGACCCAGTACTTC
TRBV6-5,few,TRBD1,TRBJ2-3,CASGITGGTDTQYF,TGTGCCAGCGGGATCACAGGGGGCACAGATACGCAGTATTTT
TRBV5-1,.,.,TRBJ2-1,CASSFGDSPYNEQFF,TGCGCCAGCAGCTTTGGCGATTCCCCCTACAATGAGCAGTTCTTC
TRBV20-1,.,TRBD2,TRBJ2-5,CSASTLAGVRETQYF,TGCAGTGCTAGTACACTAGCGGGAGTGCGAGAGACCCAGTACTTC
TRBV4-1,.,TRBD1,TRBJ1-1,CASSQDRRTGEAFF,TGCGCCAGCAGCCAAGATAGGAGGACAGGTGAAGCTTTCTTT